The clone carrying this T cell receptor beta chain has a single count. The antigen remains undetermined. These data belong to a study of T cell repertoires in cytomegalovirus infection. Findings and caveats of the study: HLA-C-restricted CMV-specific TCR beta clonotypes were dominant in the ex vivo response.

Each CDR3 protein gets one entry after TCRdb re-called the reads with MiXCR. Among some 150,000 distinct CDR3 sequences listed, around a quarter were seen once. The sequencing sample was made of PBMCs. The TCR sequence derives from a human donor in good health (CMV status not recorded). Some clones in this sample may be carry-over from other donors' samples.

This CDR3 reads CASSLEDRGVPNTEAFF. For the CDR3, the DNA is TGTGCCAGCAGCTTAGAGGACAGGGGGGTGCCGAACACTGAAGCTTTCTTT. This rearrangement joins TRBV13 to TRBJ1-1, with 10 positions matching TRBD1. CDR1 and CDR2 (germline): PRHDT, FYEKMQ (reference sequence). The CDR3 has 17 amino acids. V trimming: 1 base; J trimming: 1 base; junction bases outside the gene matches: 6.